The following is a TCR beta chain sequence with its context. The V end was cut by 5 bases, the J end by 1 base, with 12 bases between. Germline assignment: CDR1 SGHKS and CDR2 YYEKEE (reference sequence). The CDR3 loop spans 14 amino acids. In the original workflow: Using reference gene primer amplification, nucleated cell counts were estimated. Repertoires were generated with immunoSEQ multiplex PCR, while TCRdb's copy carries only in-frame clones and drops some. V, J and clone size reflect that table, while D and trimming were determined from the DNA. The table includes roughly 140,000 clones, approximately 90% detected once. The data were taken from a study of blood T cell repertoires in COVID-19. Study as a whole: The United States, Italy and Spain supplied acute and convalescent COVID-19 samples. T cells, B-cell-depleted T cells, or PBMCs supplied cDNA or gDNA.

The chain combines TRBV5-5 with TRBJ1-1, with D hard to call. The receptor was isolated from a woman aged 70 to 79 with acute or convalescent COVID-19. Sample: peripheral blood. CDR3 residues: CASRPPEANTEAFF. In DNA, the CDR3 is TGTGCCAGCAGACCCCCGGAGGCGAACACTGAAGCTTTCTTT.